These 32 T cell receptor beta chains came from one sample sequenced in a study of tumor and adjacent non-tumor tissue in lung cancer. TCRbeta libraries were built with three rounds of nested PCR, modified from ARM-PCR. TCRdb processed the multiplex PCR reads anew with MiXCR; each CDR3 protein has one entry. The sample has fewer than 90,000 distinct CDR3 sequences; roughly three quarters are singletons. RNA was extracted from bulk tissue without any cell sorting. The normal lung tissue was taken more than 3 cm from the tumor edge. The sequencing input was distant non-tumor lung tissue. These receptors were taken from a woman in her forties or fifties with non-small cell lung cancer.

Comment on this clonotype: The junction shows a germline mismatch at one end, possibly a read error. The chain has TRBV4-1 and TRBJ2-1; 9 bases are a match to TRBD1. Germline CDR1 reads MGHRA; CDR2 reads YSYEKL. The CDR3 loop spans 15 amino acids. The CDR3 is CASSPVTGGSYEQFF. In DNA form, the CDR3 reads TGCGCCAGCAGCCCAGTCACAGGGGGCTCCTACGAGCAATTCTTC.

J is TRBJ2-2 and V is TRBV10-2; no definite D call. Trimming left V 8 bases short and J 10 bases short, with 11 bases between. The CDR3 has 11 amino acids. Germline V CDR1 and CDR2: WSHSY, SAAADI. As DNA, the CDR3 is TGCGCCAGCGACCCCGTGGTGGAGCTGTTTTTT. Translating it yields CASDPVVELFF.

Of note for this clonotype: The junction shows a germline mismatch at one end, possibly a read error. The gene calls are TRBV6-4 and TRBJ2-1, with 10 nucleotides matching TRBD2. Germline CDR1 and CDR2: MRHNA and SNTAGT. This CDR3 comprises 13 residues. As DNA, the CDR3 is TGTACCAGCAGTACTAGCGGGGAGGGTGAGCACTTCTTC. Amino acid sequence: CTSSTSGEGEHFF.

This chain uses TRBV5-4 with TRBJ2-7, with D perhaps assigned TRBD1 or TRBD2 (5 bases each). This CDR3 region has 14 residues. Trimming left V 9 bases short and J 0 bases short, with 16 bases between. From germline, CDR1 is SGHNT and CDR2 YYREEE (reference sequence). CDR3 in amino acids: CAIIQGGLSYEQYF. CDR3 nucleotides: TGTGCCATCATCCAGGGCGGACTCTCCTACGAGCAGTACTTC.

V gene TRBV10-3 combines with J gene TRBJ2-5; D might be TRBD2 (7 bases). V lost 0 bases to trimming and J lost 5 bases, with 28 bases between them. Germline-derived CDR1 and CDR2 are ENHRY and SYGVKD. The length of the CDR3 is 20 residues. The DNA of the CDR3 is TGTGCCATCAGTGAGTCAGTGGGGGGCTGGCGGGAGACTACCGATGAGACCCAGTACTTC. Translating gives CAISESVGGWRETTDETQYF.

To note about this clonotype: A much larger clone sits a single nucleotide away, making a read error possible. The V and J genes are TRBV30 and TRBJ1-5; D remains unclear. V was trimmed by 6 bases and J by 9 bases, leaving 24 bases between them. Germline V gives CDR1 GTSNPN, CDR2 SVGIG (reference sequence). The CDR3 covers 15 residues. This chain's CDR3 is CACHSTGNLYSPQHF. The CDR3 DNA follows: TGTGCCTGCCATTCGACGGGCAATCTCTACTCGCCCCAGCATTTT.

A word on this clonotype: A read error may be the cause here, since a much bigger clone is one base away. Since the CDR3 does not end with the conserved phenylalanine or tryptophan, this likely comes from a read error. V is TRBV7-3 and J is TRBJ2-7; 7 bases map to TRBD2. This CDR3 has 14 amino acids. V trimming: 8 bases; J trimming: 1 base; junction bases outside the gene matches: 8. CDR1 is SGHTA and CDR2 is FQGTGA in the germline V gene. The CDR3, as DNA: TGTGCCAGCGCCCCGTGGGAGGGGTCCTACGAGCAGTACTCC. Protein product: CASAPWEGSYEQYS.

A note on this clonotype: The junction and the germline gene differ at one end; a read error may be behind it. J is TRBJ2-6 and V is TRBV29-1; 7 bases match TRBD1. The germline V gene has CDR1 SQVTM and CDR2 ANQGSEA. The CDR3 extends over 17 amino acids. The CDR3 region is CSVGGQSSFPGANVLTF. CDR3 DNA: TGCAGTGTTGGGGGACAGAGTTCTTTCCCTGGGGCCAACGTCCTGACTTTC.

On this clonotype itself: Because the CDR3 is missing its conserved closing phenylalanine or tryptophan, this is likely a read error. The V and J genes are TRBV12-3 or TRBV12-4 and TRBJ2-2; D is uncertain. V lost 7 bases and J lost 5, with 17 bases in between. The CDR3 totals 15 residues. Here the CDR3 reads CASTRHLSVTGELFV. The CDR3 DNA sequence: TGTGCCAGCACACGTCATTTGTCCGTTACCGGGGAGCTGTTTGTT.

With respect to this clonotype: It may be a read error: a sequence one base away is much more abundant. The chain combines TRBV28 with TRBJ2-7, with D unclear. Trimming took off 6 bases at V and 8 bases at J, with 17 bases between the two ends. Per the germline V gene, CDR1 is MDHEN and CDR2 is SYDVKM. There are 13 residues in the CDR3. CDR3 DNA: TGTGCCAGCAGACTCGCGGTGGATGTGAAGCAGTACTTC. Translating gives CASRLAVDVKQYF.

The chain links TRBV6-5 to TRBJ2-7; 7 nucleotides line up with TRBD2. Germline V CDR1 and CDR2: MNHEY, SVGAGI. This CDR3 is built from 16 residues. Trimming cost V 1 base and J 4 bases; bases outside gene matches: 10. The CDR3: CASSYWTRGRLYEQYF. Written as DNA, the CDR3 is TGTGCCAGCAGTTACTGGACTAGGGGAAGATTATACGAGCAGTACTTC.

The chain employs TRBV10-1 and TRBJ2-5, with TRBD2 as a possible D gene (7 bases). V shed 5 bases and J shed 5 bases, with 21 bases lying between them. The CDR3 runs to 16 residues. Germline V gene lookup returns CDR1 WNHNN and CDR2 SYGVQD (reference sequence). The CDR3 protein is CASSPRGAKGQETQYF. The DNA of the CDR3 is TGCGCCAGCAGTCCACGGGGGGCCAAGGGCCAGGAGACCCAGTACTTC.

The rearrangement links TRBV6-5 to TRBJ1-1; D gene unclear. The CDR3 runs to 13 residues. The germline V gene has CDR1 MNHEY and CDR2 SVGAGI. V was cut by 9 bases and J by 3 bases, with 14 bases left in between. CDR3 nucleotide sequence: TGTGCCAGGAGCCGACAAGCTGACACTGAAGCTTTCTTT. This translates into CARSRQADTEAFF.

The table lists this clonotype with a few counts. The conserved phenylalanine or tryptophan normally closing the CDR3 is absent here, so this likely arose from a read error. Because the CDR3's place on the DNA is in doubt, the DNA is left out and the CDR3 is given as listed by TCRdb. This chain uses TRBV11-2 with TRBJ2-7; the table's TRBD1 call for D was not verified on the DNA. The CDR3 spans 13 amino acids, including both terminal residues. Per the germline V gene, CDR1 is SGHAT and CDR2 is FQNNGV. The CDR3 loop is CASSLETGAEQYL.

This clonotype has only one observation. A much larger clone is a single base away; this may be a read error. V gene TRBV5-1 combines with J gene TRBJ1-5; 7 bases fit TRBD1. Trimming took 0 bases from V and 6 from J; bases not matched to a gene: 3. CDR3 length: 14 amino acids. The germline gives CDR1 SGHRS, CDR2 YFSETQ. The CDR3 DNA sequence: TGCGCCAGCAGCTTGGCACGGGACAGTCAGCCCCAGCATTTT. This codes for CASSLARDSQPQHF.

The table lists this clonotype with a count of one. The CDR3 end shows no conserved phenylalanine or tryptophan, and so a read error is likely. The chain couples TRBV4-1 to TRBJ1-2; a possible D gene is TRBD1 (5 bases). Germline CDR1 MGHRA, CDR2 YSYEKL. CDR3 length equals 15 residues. Trimming left V 1 base short and J 5 bases short, with 14 bases between. CDR3: CASSQVPGSAYGYTL. Here the CDR3 DNA reads TGCGCCAGCAGCCAAGTCCCAGGGTCAGCTTATGGCTACACCTTG.

The V call is TRBV4-1, the J call TRBJ1-4, with D maybe TRBD1 (5 bases). The CDR3 is made up of 14 amino acids. Trimming took 3 bases from V and 4 from J, leaving 9 bases between them. The germline V gene encodes CDR1 MGHRA and CDR2 YSYEKL. The CDR3 DNA reads TGCGCCAGCAGCCATGGACATGGTAATGAAAAACTGTTTTTT. Translated, it gives CASSHGHGNEKLFF.

Concerning this clonotype itself: Since no conserved phenylalanine or tryptophan closes the CDR3, a read error is the likely cause. The rearrangement uses TRBV11-2 and TRBJ2-3, with 9 bases lining up with TRBD2. Germline V gene data show CDR1 as SGHAT and CDR2 as FQNNGV. The CDR3 length is 16 residues. CDR3 bases: TGCGCCAGCAGCTTAGTTAGCGGGAGTATCGCAGATACGCAGTATTTG. It encodes CASSLVSGSIADTQYL.

This chain joins TRBV21-1 and TRBJ1-2; the table names TRBD1, a call not compared with the DNA. TRBV21-1 is shown as a pseudogene. This CDR3 has 19 residues. CDR3 sequence: CASSYHAGYSGASNYGYTF. Here the CDR3 DNA reads TGTGCCAGCAGCTATCACGCCGGCTACTCAGGGGCATCTAACTATGGCTACACCTTC.

This chain uses TRBV29-1 with TRBJ2-1; D perhaps matches TRBD2 (5 bases). Trimming took off 7 bases at V and 13 bases at J, with 23 bases between the two ends. In germline, CDR1 is SQVTM, CDR2 ANQGSEA. CDR3 length: 13 amino acids. The CDR3 sequence is CSAKKLEVGEQFF. The CDR3 coding sequence is TGCAGCGCCAAGAAGCTGGAGGTAGGTGAACAGTTCTTC.

As regards this clonotype: The CDR3 does not end in the conserved phenylalanine or tryptophan, so this is likely a read error. The chain couples TRBV12-3 or TRBV12-4 to TRBJ2-7, with D perhaps being TRBD1 or TRBD2 (5 bases each). This CDR3 contains 16 residues. The CDR3 DNA reads as TGTGCCAGTAGTTTAGTTAACCGGGACGGGGCCTACGAGCAGTACTAC. Protein product: CASSLVNRDGAYEQYY.

Details on this clonotype: Relative to the germline gene, one junction end is altered; a read error may explain this. V is TRBV12-3 or TRBV12-4 and J is TRBJ2-5; D uncertain. The CDR3 is made up of 12 amino acids. CDR3 bases: TGTGCCAGCACTACTTCCAAGGAGACCCAATACTTC. It translates to CASTTSKETQYF.

Note on this clonotype: At one end the junction does not follow the germline gene, possibly because of a read error. The rearrangement joins TRBV11-2 to TRBJ2-3; D is uncertain. Germline-derived CDR1 and CDR2 are SGHAT and FQNNGV. The CDR3 loop spans 16 amino acids. CDR3 amino acids: CTSSLWLLTNTDTQFF. For the CDR3, the DNA is TGTACCAGCAGCTTATGGCTCCTAACTAACACAGATACGCAGTTTTTT.

In this sample, this clonotype turned up many times. V and J are TRBV6-1 and TRBJ2-4; TRBD1 is a possible D gene (6 bases). CDR3 size: 17 residues. CDR1 is MNHNS, CDR2 SASEGT, per germline. Trimming took 2 bases from V and 0 from J, leaving 14 bases between them. CDR3 in DNA: TGTGCCAGCAGTGAAAAGGGGACACAACTAGCCAAAAACATTCAGTACTTC. Translated, it gives CASSEKGTQLAKNIQYF.

As for this clonotype: A single base separates this from a much larger clone, so it may be a read error. The rearrangement links TRBV28 to TRBJ2-7, with TRBD2 identical over 8 bases. Germline CDR1 and CDR2: MDHEN and SYDVKM. This CDR3 has 13 amino acids. CDR3 nucleotide sequence: TGTGACAGCACGGGGGGGAGCCCCTCCGAGCAGTACTTC. Translated: CDSTGGSPSEQYF.

This clonotype was recorded many times. V is TRBV4-2 and J is TRBJ2-3; D unresolved. The CDR3 is 16 amino acids. V was clipped by 4 bases and J by 0 bases, with 14 bases between them. The V gene's germline CDR1 is LGHNA and CDR2 YNFKEQ. In DNA, the CDR3 is TGTGCCAGCAGCCCGGCACGCGAGGAGAGCACAGATACGCAGTATTTT. Translation: CASSPAREESTDTQYF.

A word on this clonotype: Mismatch with germline at one junction end may stem from a read error. V gene TRBV11-2 combines with J gene TRBJ2-3; D possibly corresponds to TRBD1 (5 bases). The CDR3 contains 16 residues. In germline, CDR1 is SGHAT, CDR2 FQNNGV. The CDR3 DNA is TGTGTCAGCAGCTTAGGGGTCCTAATTAGCACAGATATGCAGTATTTT. Residues: CVSSLGVLISTDMQYF.

With regard to this clonotype: One end of the junction varies from germline; a read error may be responsible. The chain combines TRBV4-1 with TRBJ2-2; TRBD2 agrees at 13 bases. The CDR3 covers 17 residues. The germline V gene encodes CDR1 MGHRA and CDR2 YSYEKL. The CDR3 protein is CVSSHRLAGGNTGELFF. The CDR3 nucleotides read TGCGTCAGCAGCCACAGACTAGCGGGAGGCAACACCGGGGAGCTGTTTTTT.

The chain couples TRBV12-3 or TRBV12-4 to TRBJ2-5; possibly TRBD1 or TRBD2 for D (7 bases each). Trimming left V 7 bases short and J 5 bases short, with 17 bases between. The length of the CDR3 is 14 residues. Here the CDR3 DNA reads TGTGCCAGCACTTGGGACCAGGGGGGGGAGACCCAGTACTTC. Protein product: CASTWDQGGETQYF.

V usage is TRBV5-1 and J usage is TRBJ1-2; tentative D call: TRBD1 (5 bases). Germline V gene data show CDR1 as SGHRS and CDR2 as YFSETQ. This CDR3 is 16 amino acids long. V shed 0 bases and J shed 5 bases, with 17 bases lying between them. The CDR3 region has the DNA TGCGCCAGCAGCTTGGAAAGGGGTCAAGACCCTTATGGCTACACCTTC. It translates to CASSLERGQDPYGYTF.

In the case of this clonotype: With a much larger clone just one base away, this may be a read error. The chain is built from TRBV7-9 and TRBJ1-2; no firm D call. Germline V gene sequence: CDR1 SEHNR, CDR2 FQNEAQ (reference sequence). Trimming took off 1 base at V and 4 bases at J, with 10 bases between the two ends. CDR3 length equals 14 residues. The CDR3 DNA reads as TGTGCCAGCAGCTTAGTAAGCAGCGGCTATGGCTACACCTTC. It yields the protein CASSLVSSGYGYTF.

This chain links TRBV11-2 with TRBJ2-7; possibly TRBD1 for D (5 bases). V was pared by 6 bases and J by 10 bases, with 19 bases between. This CDR3 has 13 amino acids. Germline loops: CDR1 SGHAT, CDR2 FQNNGV. The CDR3 DNA sequence: TGTGCCAGCAGTCTGACGGACATTGCCTATCAGTACTTC. The encoded protein is CASSLTDIAYQYF.